A selection of T cell receptor beta chains follows, all from one sample in a study of memory CD4+ T cells and cytomegalovirus serostatus. Clones were read by immunoSEQ multiplex PCR, and TCRdb kept only the in-frame ones, dropping some. This sample has approximately 27,000 clones, with about 70% found just once. Sequencing was carried out using memory CD4+ T cells from blood. The source of these receptors is an adult in good health and CMV-seronegative. The CDR3 runs from the conserved cysteine through the conserved F or W. The order of the fields is D gene, clone size, J gene, V gene, CDR3 DNA, CDR3 protein. The D gene is left open where the match is weak. Size is stated for part of the rows, as once, few or many counts, or as a class when the clone is expanded.

>.|.|TRBJ1-2|TRBV28
TGTGCCAGCAGTCCTCCAGCCGTAAAGGGCTACACCTTC
CASSPPAVKGYTF
>.|.|TRBJ2-3|TRBV14
TGTGCCAGCAGCCAGAACCCTACTACGCAGTATTTT
CASSQNPTTQYF
>TRBD1|.|TRBJ1-1|TRBV5-1
TGCGCCAGCAGCCGCGGGACAGAGAACACTGAAGCTTTCTTT
CASSRGTENTEAFF
>.|few|TRBJ1-5|TRBV7-3
TGTGCCAGCAGCGAATACGGACATCAGCCCCAGCATTTT
CASSEYGHQPQHF
>TRBD2|.|TRBJ2-1|TRBV7-8
TGTGCCAGCAGCCCATTCACGGGGAGCGGGGGGAATGAGCAGTTCTTC
CASSPFTGSGGNEQFF
>TRBD1|.|TRBJ1-1|TRBV19
TGTGCCAGTATTGACAGGGGAATGAACACTGAAGCTTTCTTT
CASIDRGMNTEAFF
>TRBD2|.|TRBJ2-1|TRBV6-5
TGTGCCAGCAGGGAACTAGCGGCCTCCTACAATGAGCAGTTCTTC
CASRELAASYNEQFF
>.|few|TRBJ1-2|TRBV25-1
TGTGCCAGCAGTGAATGGTCCCGGGGTGGCTACACCTTC
CASSEWSRGGYTF
>.|.|TRBJ2-1|TRBV6-1
TGTGCCAGCAGTACAACAACTGGGGTAGGGGTGGCGCAGTTCTTC
CASSTTTGVGVAQFF
>TRBD1|.|TRBJ1-3|TRBV14
TGTGCCAGCAGCCCGGGGGACAGGGTGGCAAACACCATATATTTT
CASSPGDRVANTIYF
>TRBD2|.|TRBJ2-1|TRBV5-1
TGCGCCAGCAGCCCCGATTACGGGGGGGTGAATGAGCAGTTCTTC
CASSPDYGGVNEQFF
>TRBD1|.|TRBJ2-7|TRBV5-6
TGTGCCAGCAGATTAGGACAGGGGGCTGGGGAGCAGTACTTC
CASRLGQGAGEQYF
>.|.|TRBJ1-5|TRBV7-6
TGTGCCAGCAGCTTAGGATGGGGAAGGGATCAGCCCCAGCATTTT
CASSLGWGRDQPQHF
>.|.|TRBJ2-7|TRBV6-6
TGTGCCAGCATCCGGGGCGCTACCGGGTCTTACTACGAGCAGTACTTC
CASIRGATGSYYEQYF